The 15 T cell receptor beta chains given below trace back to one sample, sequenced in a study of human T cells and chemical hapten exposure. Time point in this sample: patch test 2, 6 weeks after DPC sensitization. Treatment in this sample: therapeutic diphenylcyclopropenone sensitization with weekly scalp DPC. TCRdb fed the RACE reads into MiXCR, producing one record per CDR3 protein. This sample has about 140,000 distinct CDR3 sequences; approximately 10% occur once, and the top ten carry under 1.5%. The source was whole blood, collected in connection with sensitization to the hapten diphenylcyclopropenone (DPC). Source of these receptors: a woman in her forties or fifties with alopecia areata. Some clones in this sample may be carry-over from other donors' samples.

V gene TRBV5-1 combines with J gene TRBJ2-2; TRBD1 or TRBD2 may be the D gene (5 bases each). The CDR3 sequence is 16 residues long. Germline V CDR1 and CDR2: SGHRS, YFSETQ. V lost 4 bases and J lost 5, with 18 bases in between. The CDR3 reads CASSGTGTSTTGELFF. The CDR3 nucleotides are TGCGCCAGCAGCGGGACCGGGACGTCTACAACCGGGGAGCTGTTTTTT.

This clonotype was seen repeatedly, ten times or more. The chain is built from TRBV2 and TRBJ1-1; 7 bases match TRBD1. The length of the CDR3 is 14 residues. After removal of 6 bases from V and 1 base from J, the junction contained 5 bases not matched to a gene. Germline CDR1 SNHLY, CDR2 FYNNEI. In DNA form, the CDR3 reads TGTGCCAGCAGACTGGGGACAGAGAACACTGAAGCTTTCTTT. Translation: CASRLGTENTEAFF.

The CDR3 nucleotides read TGTGCCAGCAGTTCCGTGGACAGGAGCTCCTACGAGCAGTACTTC. Translating it yields CASSSVDRSSYEQYF. This chain links TRBV27 with TRBJ2-7; 7 bases line up with TRBD1. This CDR3 comprises 15 residues. Germline V gives CDR1 MNHEY, CDR2 SMNVEV (reference sequence). Trimming took 4 bases from V and 0 from J; bases not matched to a gene: 6.

CDR3 region: CAAGGGYSNQPQHF. The CDR3 nucleotides are TGCGCGGCCGGGGGTGGTTATAGCAATCAGCCCCAGCATTTT. This chain connects TRBV29-1 to TRBJ1-5, with TRBD1 as a possible D gene (5 bases). The CDR3 runs to 14 residues. Germline lookup yields CDR1 SQVTM and CDR2 ANQGSEA.

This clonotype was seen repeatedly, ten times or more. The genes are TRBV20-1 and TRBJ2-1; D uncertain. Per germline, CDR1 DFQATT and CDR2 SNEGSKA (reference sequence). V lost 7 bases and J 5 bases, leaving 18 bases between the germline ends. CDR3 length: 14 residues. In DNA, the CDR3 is TGCAGTGGAATAGCCGATTCTACGAACAATGAGCAGTTCTTC. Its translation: CSGIADSTNNEQFF.

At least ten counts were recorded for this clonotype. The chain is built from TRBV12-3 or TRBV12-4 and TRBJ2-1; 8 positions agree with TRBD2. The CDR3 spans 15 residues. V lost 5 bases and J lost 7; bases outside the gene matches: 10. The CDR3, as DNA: TGTGCCAGCAGTCAGACTAGCGTGAGGAGTAATGAGCAGTTCTTC. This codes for CASSQTSVRSNEQFF.

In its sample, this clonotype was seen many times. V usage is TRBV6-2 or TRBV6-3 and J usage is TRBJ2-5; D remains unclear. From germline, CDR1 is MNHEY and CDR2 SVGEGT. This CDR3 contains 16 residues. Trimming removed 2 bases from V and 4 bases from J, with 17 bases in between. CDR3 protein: CASSYPPSRYGETQYF. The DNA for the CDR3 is TGTGCCAGCAGTTACCCTCCCAGCCGTTACGGAGAGACCCAGTACTTC.

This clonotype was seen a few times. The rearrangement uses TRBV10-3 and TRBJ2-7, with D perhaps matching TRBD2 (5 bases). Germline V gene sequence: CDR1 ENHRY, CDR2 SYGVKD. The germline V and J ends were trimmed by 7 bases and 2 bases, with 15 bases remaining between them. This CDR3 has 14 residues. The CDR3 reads CAIKAALGPYEQYF. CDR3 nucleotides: TGTGCCATCAAAGCGGCCCTAGGCCCCTACGAGCAGTACTTC.

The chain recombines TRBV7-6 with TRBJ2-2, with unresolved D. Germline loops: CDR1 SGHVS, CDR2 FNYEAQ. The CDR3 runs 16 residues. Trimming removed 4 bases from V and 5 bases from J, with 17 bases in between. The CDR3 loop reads CASSSGANPMTGELFF. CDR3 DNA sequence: TGTGCCAGCAGCTCCGGTGCGAACCCAATGACCGGGGAGCTGTTTTTT.

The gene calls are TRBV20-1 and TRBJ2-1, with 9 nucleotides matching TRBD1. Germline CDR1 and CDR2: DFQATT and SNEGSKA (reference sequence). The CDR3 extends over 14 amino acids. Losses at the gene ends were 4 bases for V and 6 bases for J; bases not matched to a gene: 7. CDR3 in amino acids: CSAIRDRVTNEQFF. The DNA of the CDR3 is TGCAGTGCTATCCGGGACAGGGTGACCAATGAGCAGTTCTTC.

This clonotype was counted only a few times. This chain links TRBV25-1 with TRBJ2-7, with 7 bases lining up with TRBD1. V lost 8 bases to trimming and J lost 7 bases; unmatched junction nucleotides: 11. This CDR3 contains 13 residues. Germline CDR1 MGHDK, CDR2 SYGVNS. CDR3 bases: TGTGCCAGCTCTAGAACAGGGGCCGGGGAGCAGTACTTC. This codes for CASSRTGAGEQYF.

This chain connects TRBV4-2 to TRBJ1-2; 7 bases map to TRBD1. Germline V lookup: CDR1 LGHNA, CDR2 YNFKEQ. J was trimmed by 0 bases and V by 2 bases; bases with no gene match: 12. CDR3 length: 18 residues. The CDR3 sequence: CASSQQTGYLNPNYGYTF. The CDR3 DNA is TGTGCCAGCAGCCAACAGACAGGGTACCTCAACCCTAACTATGGCTACACCTTC.

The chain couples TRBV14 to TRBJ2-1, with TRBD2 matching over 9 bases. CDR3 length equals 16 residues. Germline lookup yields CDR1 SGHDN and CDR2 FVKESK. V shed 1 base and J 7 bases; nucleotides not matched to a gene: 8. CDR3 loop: CASSQGNSGSRNEQFF. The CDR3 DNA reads TGTGCCAGCAGCCAAGGTAATAGCGGGAGCCGGAATGAGCAGTTCTTC.

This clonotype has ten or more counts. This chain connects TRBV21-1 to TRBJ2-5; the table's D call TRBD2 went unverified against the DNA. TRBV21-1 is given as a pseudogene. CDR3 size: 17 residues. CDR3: CASSKVRGRLAQETQYF. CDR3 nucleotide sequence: TGTGCCAGCAGCAAAGTAAGGGGGAGACTAGCGCAAGAGACCCAGTACTTC.

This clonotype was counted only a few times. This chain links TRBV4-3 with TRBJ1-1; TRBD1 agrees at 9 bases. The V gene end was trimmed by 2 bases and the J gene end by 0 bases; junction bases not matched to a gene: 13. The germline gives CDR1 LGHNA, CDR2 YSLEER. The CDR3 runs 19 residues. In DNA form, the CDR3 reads TGCGCCAGCAGCCAACCCGTCGCCGGGGACAGGGTATTGAACACTGAAGCTTTCTTT. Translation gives CASSQPVAGDRVLNTEAFF.